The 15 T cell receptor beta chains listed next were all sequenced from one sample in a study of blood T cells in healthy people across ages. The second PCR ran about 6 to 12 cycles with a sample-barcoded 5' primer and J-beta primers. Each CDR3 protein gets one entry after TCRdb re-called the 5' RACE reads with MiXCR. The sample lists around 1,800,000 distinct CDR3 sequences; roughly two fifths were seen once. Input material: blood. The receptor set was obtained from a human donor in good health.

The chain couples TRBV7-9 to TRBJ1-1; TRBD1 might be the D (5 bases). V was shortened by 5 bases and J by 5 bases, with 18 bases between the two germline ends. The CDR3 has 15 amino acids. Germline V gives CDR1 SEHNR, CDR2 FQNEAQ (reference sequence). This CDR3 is CASSQGALGATEAFF. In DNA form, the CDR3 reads TGTGCCAGCAGCCAAGGGGCTCTGGGAGCGACTGAAGCTTTCTTT.

The CDR3 region is CASSFGLAGGRQYNEQFF. The DNA of the CDR3 is TGTGCCAGCAGTTTCGGACTAGCGGGGGGGCGCCAGTACAATGAGCAGTTCTTC. The chain employs TRBV7-8 and TRBJ2-1, with TRBD2 matching over 15 bases. Trimming at V came to 6 bases and at J to 4 bases, leaving 10 bases not matched to a gene. Germline V gene lookup returns CDR1 SGHVS and CDR2 FQNEAQ. The CDR3 runs to 18 residues. The full variable domain, completed using reference TRBV7-8 and TRBJ2-1, is GAGVSQSPRYKVAKRGQDVALRCDPISGHVSLFWYQQALGQGPEFLTYFQNEAQLDKSGLPSDRFFAERPEGSVSTLKIQRTQQEDSAVYLCASSFGLAGGRQYNEQFFGPGTRLTVL.

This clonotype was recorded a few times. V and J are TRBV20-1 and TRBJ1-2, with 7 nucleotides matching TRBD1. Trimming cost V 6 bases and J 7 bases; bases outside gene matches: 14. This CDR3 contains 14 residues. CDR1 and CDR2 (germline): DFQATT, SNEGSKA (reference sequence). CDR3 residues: CSANNDREYSGYTF. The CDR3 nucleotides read TGCAGTGCAAACAACGACAGGGAATATTCTGGCTACACCTTC.

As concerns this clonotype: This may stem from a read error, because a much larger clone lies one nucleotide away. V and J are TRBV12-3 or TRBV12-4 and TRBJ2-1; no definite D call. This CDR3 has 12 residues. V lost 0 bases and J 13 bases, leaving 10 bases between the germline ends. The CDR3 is CASSLAPETQFF. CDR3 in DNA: TGTGCCAGCAGTTTAGCCCCAGAGACCCAGTTCTTC.

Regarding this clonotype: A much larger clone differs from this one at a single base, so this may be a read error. CDR3 loop: CCASGTGREKLFF. The CDR3 region has the DNA TGCTGTGCTTCCGGGACAGGGCGTGAAAAACTGTTTTTT. This chain uses TRBV20-1 with TRBJ1-4; 9 positions agree with TRBD1. There are 13 residues in the CDR3. The germline gives CDR1 DFQATT, CDR2 SNEGSKA (reference sequence).

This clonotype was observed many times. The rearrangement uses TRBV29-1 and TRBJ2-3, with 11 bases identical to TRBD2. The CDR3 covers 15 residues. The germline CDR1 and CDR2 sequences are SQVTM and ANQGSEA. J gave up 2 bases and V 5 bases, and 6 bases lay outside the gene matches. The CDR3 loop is CSVQGTSGDTDTQYF. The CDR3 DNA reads TGCAGCGTTCAAGGGACTAGCGGAGACACAGATACGCAGTATTTT.

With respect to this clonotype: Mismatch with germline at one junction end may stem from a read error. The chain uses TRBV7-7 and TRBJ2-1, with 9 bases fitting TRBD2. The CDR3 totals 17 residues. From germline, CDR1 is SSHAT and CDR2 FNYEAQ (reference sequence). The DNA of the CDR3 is TGTGTCAGCAGCATTAGCGGGGGCCTTACTATTGGGGATGAGCAGTTCTTC. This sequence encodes CVSSISGGLTIGDEQFF.

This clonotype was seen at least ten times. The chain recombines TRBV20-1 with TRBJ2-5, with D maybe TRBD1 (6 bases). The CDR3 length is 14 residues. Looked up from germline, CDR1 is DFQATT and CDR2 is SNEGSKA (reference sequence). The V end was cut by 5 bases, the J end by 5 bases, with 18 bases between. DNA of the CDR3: TGCAGTGCTTGGGGGCAGTCACGTGGGGAGACCCAGTACTTC. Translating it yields CSAWGQSRGETQYF.

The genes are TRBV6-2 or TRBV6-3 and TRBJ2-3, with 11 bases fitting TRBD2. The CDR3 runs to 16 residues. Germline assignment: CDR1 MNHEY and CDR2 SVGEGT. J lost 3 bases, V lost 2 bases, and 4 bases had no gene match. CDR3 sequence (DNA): TGTGCCAGCAGTTACCGACTAGCGGGGATGACAGATACGCAGTATTTT. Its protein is CASSYRLAGMTDTQYF.

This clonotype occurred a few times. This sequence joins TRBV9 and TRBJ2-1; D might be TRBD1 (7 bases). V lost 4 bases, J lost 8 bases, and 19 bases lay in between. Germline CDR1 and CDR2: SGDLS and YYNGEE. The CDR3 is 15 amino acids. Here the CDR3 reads CASSKGGGTGDEQFF. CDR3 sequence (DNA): TGTGCCAGCAGCAAAGGAGGGGGCACTGGGGATGAGCAGTTCTTC. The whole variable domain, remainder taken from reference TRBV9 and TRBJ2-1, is DSGVTQTPKHLITATGQRVTLRCSPRSGDLSVYWYQQSLDQGLQFLIQYYNGEERAKGNILERFSAQQFPDLHSELNLSSLELGDSALYFCASSKGGGTGDEQFFGPGTRLTVL.

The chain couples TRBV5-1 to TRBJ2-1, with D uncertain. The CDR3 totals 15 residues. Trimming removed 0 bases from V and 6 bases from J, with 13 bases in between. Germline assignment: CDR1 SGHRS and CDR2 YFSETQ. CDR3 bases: TGCGCCAGCAGCTTGGCCGGCGGCACTGGCAATGAGCAGTTCTTC. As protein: CASSLAGGTGNEQFF.

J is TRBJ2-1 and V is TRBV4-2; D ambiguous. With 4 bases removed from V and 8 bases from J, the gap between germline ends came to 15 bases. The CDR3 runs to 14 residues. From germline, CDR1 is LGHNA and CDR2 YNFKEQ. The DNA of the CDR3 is TGTGCCAGCAGCCGAGTTAATACTTGGGATGAGCAGTTCTTC. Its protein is CASSRVNTWDEQFF.

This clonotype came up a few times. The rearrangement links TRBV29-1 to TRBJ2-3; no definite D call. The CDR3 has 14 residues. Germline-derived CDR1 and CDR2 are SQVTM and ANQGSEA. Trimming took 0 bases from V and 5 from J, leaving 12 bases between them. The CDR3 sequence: CSVEDRYLEDTQYF. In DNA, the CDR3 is TGCAGCGTTGAAGATCGGTACTTGGAAGATACGCAGTATTTT.

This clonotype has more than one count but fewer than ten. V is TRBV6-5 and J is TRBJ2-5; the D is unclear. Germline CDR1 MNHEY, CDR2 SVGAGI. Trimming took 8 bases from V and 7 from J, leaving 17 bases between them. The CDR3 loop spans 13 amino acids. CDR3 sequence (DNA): TGTGCCAGCCGGTTTGACGGATCATGGACCCAGTACTTC. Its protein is CASRFDGSWTQYF.

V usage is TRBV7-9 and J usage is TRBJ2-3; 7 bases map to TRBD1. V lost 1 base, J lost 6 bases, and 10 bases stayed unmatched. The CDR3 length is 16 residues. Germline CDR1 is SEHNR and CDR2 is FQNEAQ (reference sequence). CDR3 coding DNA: TGTGCCAGCAGCTTAGTAGGGGACAGATCTGTGGATACGCAGTATTTT. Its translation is CASSLVGDRSVDTQYF. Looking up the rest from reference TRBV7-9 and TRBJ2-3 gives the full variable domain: DTGVSQNPRHKITKRGQNVTFRCDPISEHNRLYWYRQTLGQGPEFLTYFQNEAQLEKSRLLSDRFSAERPKGSFSTLEIQRTEQGDSAMYLCASSLVGDRSVDTQYFGPGTRLTVL.